Listed below are T cell receptor beta chains from one sample, sequenced in a study of blood T cells in healthy people across ages. TCRdb reprocessed the 5' RACE reads via MiXCR and lists one record per CDR3 protein. The repertoire consists of 1.5 million to 2 million distinct CDR3 sequences, with about 39% occurring once and the leading ten covering 20% to 25%. Sequenced material: blood. These receptors were taken from a human donor in good health. Both conserved end residues are trimmed from each CDR3. A row's size may be missing; if present it is once, few, many or a size class.

v_call	clone_size	j_call	cdr3_length	cdr3_aa
TRBV10-3	few	TRBJ2-3	14	AISESASGATDTQY
TRBV5-5	.	TRBJ2-6	13	APSTQSSGANVLT
TRBV7-9	.	TRBJ2-1	12	ASSLPGPWDEQF
TRBV9	.	TRBJ1-2	13	ASSPFGPRMAGYT
TRBV7-9	few	TRBJ2-1	11	ASSRNRDSEQF
TRBV29-1	many	TRBJ2-5	12	SADSSGGMETQY
TRBV4-3	few	TRBJ2-6	14	ASSQVGPSGANVLT
TRBV6-2/TRBV6-3	few	TRBJ1-2	12	ASSRGDTNYGYT
TRBV7-2	few	TRBJ1-2	14	ASSPKTGTQHHGYT
TRBV28	few	TRBJ1-2	13	ASSLTIGGNYGYT
TRBV20-1	.	TRBJ2-5	12	SARVAGAQETQY
TRBV11-1	.	TRBJ2-1	16	ASSLVASGGYSYNEQF
TRBV5-1	.	TRBJ1-2	13	ASSPRQRIDYGYT
TRBV20-1	once	.	13	SARARTGVYNEQY
TRBV24-1	.	TRBJ2-2	12	ATSDLTATGELF
TRBV2	.	TRBJ2-1	12	ASNLAQTRNEQF
TRBV9	few	TRBJ1-6	15	ASSGGAGESPNSPLH
TRBV12-3/TRBV12-4	.	TRBJ2-2	13	ASSSSGTLPGELF
TRBV20-1	.	TRBJ2-1	10	SALAGGTEQF
TRBV4-1	.	.	15	ASSQSGPSEAGSEQY
TRBV20-1	.	TRBJ2-1	13	SARPLAGGYNEQF
TRBV5-6	.	TRBJ2-3	15	ASTTRKAVLFTDTQY
TRBV4-3	.	TRBJ1-5	12	ASSATGMYQPQH
TRBV18	.	TRBJ1-1	11	ASLPEMNTEAF
TRBV10-2	.	TRBJ2-5	13	ASSESRYFRGTQY
TRBV5-1	.	TRBJ2-3	14	ASKLGAGGQGDTQY
TRBV4-3	once	TRBJ2-5	13	ASSQGDPRQETQY
TRBV29-1	many	TRBJ1-2	13	SVGARQGAIYGYT
TRBV12-3/TRBV12-4	.	TRBJ2-1	10	ASSLTGRGQF
TRBV4-3	.	TRBJ2-1	13	ASSQEADYYNEQF
TRBV4-3	few	TRBJ2-1	15	ASSQDGDSGGYNEQF
TRBV12-3/TRBV12-4	few	TRBJ1-2	12	ASSLVRSGYGYT
TRBV6-2/TRBV6-3	.	TRBJ1-5	12	ASRWRGSDQPQH
TRBV6-5	.	TRBJ2-3	12	ASSYSRGSETQY
TRBV7-2	.	TRBJ2-5	12	ASSWRGDQETQY
TRBV7-9	few	TRBJ2-7	11	ASSAQGIYEQY
TRBV6-2/TRBV6-3	.	TRBJ1-5	15	ASSPLPQGASNQPQH
TRBV11-2	once	.	11	ASSLIKGDEQY
TRBV28	.	TRBJ2-1	14	ASSPRTGRTYNEQF
TRBV25-1	.	TRBJ2-5	12	ASSKSDFQETQY
TRBV9	.	TRBJ1-2	15	ASSEGMQGLQIYGYT
TRBV29-1	few	TRBJ1-2	9	SADRVDGYT
TRBV19	.	TRBJ1-1	13	ASSIFRRSVGEAF
TRBV10-3	few	TRBJ2-1	16	AISEPASDRGVYNEQF
TRBV5-5	.	TRBJ1-1	15	ASSLDPDGALNTEAF
TRBV7-2	.	TRBJ2-7	12	ASSPRSNQGEQY